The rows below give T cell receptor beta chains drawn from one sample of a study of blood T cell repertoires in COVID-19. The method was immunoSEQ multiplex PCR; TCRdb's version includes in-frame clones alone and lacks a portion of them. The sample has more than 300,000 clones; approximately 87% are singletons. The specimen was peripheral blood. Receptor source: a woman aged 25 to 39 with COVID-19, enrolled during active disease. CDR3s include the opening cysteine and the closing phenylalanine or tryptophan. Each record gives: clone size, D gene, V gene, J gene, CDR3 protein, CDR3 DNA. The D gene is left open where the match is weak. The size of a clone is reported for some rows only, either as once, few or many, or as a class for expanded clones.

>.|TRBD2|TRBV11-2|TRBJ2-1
CASSPGRLAGEANYNEQFF
TGTGCCAGCAGCCCTGGTCGACTAGCGGGAGAGGCGAACTACAATGAGCAGTTCTTC
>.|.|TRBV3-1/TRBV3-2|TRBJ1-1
CASSHGNTEAFF
TGTGCCAGCAGCCACGGGAACACTGAAGCTTTCTTT
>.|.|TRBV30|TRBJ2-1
CAWSVREQFF
TGTGCCTGGAGTGTACGGGAGCAGTTCTTC
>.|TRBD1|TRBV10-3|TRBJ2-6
CATAGTGNSGANVLTF
TGTGCCACCGCCGGGACAGGGAACTCTGGGGCCAACGTCCTGACTTTC
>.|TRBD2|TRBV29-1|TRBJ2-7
CSAAEGGREEQYF
TGCAGCGCAGCCGAGGGCGGGAGAGAAGAGCAGTACTTC
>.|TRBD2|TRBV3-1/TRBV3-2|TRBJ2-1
CASSDRTSGLYNEQFF
TGTGCCAGCAGCGACAGGACTAGCGGGTTGTACAATGAGCAGTTCTTC
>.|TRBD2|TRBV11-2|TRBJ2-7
CASSLGGRTSYEQYF
TGTGCCAGCAGCTTAGGCGGGAGGACCTCCTACGAGCAGTACTTC
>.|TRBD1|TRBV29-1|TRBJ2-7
CSVSGTGFFYEQYF
TGCAGCGTTTCAGGGACAGGGTTCTTCTACGAGCAGTACTTC
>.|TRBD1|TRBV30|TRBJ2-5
CAWSAPGQQETQYF
TGTGCCTGGAGCGCTCCGGGACAGCAAGAGACCCAGTACTTC
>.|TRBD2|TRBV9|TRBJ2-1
CASSSQASGGHNEQFF
TGTGCCAGCAGCTCCCAAGCCAGCGGGGGACACAATGAGCAGTTCTTC
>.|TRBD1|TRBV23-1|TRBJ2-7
CASSHYRDSSYEQYF
TGCGCCAGCAGTCATTACCGGGACAGCTCCTACGAGCAGTACTTC
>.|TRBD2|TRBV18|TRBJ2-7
CASSPGGSPYEQYF
TGTGCCAGCTCCCCGGGCGGGAGTCCCTACGAGCAGTACTTC
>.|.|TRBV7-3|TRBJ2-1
CASSLAAKGNEQFF
TGTGCCAGCAGTCTCGCGGCTAAGGGGAATGAGCAGTTCTTC
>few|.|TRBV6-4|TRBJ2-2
CASSDGGVPTGELFF
TGTGCCAGCAGTGACGGAGGGGTCCCAACCGGGGAGCTGTTTTTT
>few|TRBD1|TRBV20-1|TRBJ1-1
CSASRGTVSTEAFF
TGCAGTGCTAGTAGGGGGACAGTCAGCACTGAAGCTTTCTTT
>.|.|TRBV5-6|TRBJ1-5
CASSRDNDQPQHF
TGTGCCAGCAGTAGGGACAACGATCAGCCCCAGCATTTT
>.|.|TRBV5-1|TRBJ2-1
CASSLYYDNEQFF
TGCGCCAGCAGCTTATATTATGACAATGAGCAGTTCTTC
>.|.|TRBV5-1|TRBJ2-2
CASSVHRGVGGTGELFF
TGCGCCAGCAGCGTACACAGGGGAGTCGGGGGTACCGGGGAGCTGTTTTTT
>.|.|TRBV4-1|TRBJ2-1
CASSYRDEQFF
TGCGCCAGCAGCTACCGGGATGAGCAGTTCTTC
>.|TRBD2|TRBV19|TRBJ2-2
CASSISPGSGRALNTGELFF
TGTGCCAGCTCCATCTCCCCGGGTAGCGGGAGGGCCTTGAACACCGGGGAGCTGTTTTTT
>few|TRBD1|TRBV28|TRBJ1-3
CASSPRGKPGNTIYF
TGTGCCAGCAGCCCCAGGGGGAAACCTGGAAACACCATATATTTT
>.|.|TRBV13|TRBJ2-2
CASRGWTGELFF
TGTGCCAGCCGGGGTTGGACCGGGGAGCTGTTTTTT
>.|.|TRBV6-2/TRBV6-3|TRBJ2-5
CASSYSSRQYF
TGTGCCAGCAGTTACTCGAGTCGCCAGTACTTC
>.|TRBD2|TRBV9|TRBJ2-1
CASSVASGRGAYNEQFF
TGTGCCAGCAGCGTAGCTAGCGGGAGAGGCGCCTACAATGAGCAGTTCTTC